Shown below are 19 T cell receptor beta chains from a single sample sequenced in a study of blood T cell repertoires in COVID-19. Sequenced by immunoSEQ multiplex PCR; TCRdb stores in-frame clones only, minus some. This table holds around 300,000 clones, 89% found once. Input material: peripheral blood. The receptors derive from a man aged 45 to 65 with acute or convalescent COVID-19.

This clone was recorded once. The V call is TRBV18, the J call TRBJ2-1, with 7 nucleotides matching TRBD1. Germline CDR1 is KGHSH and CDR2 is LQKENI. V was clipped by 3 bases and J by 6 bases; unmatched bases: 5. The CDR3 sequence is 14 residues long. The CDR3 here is CASSPTTGVNEQFF. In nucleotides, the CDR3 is TGTGCCAGCTCACCCACAACAGGGGTCAATGAGCAGTTCTTC. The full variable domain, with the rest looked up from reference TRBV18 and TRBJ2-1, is NAGVMQNPRHLVRRRGQEARLRCSPMKGHSHVYWYRQLPEEGLKFMVYLQKENIIDESGMPKERFSAEFPKEGPSILRIQQVVRGDSAAYFCASSPTTGVNEQFFGPGTRLTVL.

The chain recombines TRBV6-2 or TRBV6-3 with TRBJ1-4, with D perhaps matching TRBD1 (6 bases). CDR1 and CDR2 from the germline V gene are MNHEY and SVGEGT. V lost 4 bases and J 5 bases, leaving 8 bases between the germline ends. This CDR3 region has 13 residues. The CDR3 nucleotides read TGTGCCAGCAGTTTCACAGGGAATGAAAAACTGTTTTTT. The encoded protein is CASSFTGNEKLFF.

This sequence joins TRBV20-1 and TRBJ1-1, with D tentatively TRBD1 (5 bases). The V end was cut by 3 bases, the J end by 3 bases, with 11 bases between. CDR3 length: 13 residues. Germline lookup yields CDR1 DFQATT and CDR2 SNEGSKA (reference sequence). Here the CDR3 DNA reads TGCAGTGCTAGTTCGGGGGGGGACACTGAAGCTTTCTTT. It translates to CSASSGGDTEAFF.

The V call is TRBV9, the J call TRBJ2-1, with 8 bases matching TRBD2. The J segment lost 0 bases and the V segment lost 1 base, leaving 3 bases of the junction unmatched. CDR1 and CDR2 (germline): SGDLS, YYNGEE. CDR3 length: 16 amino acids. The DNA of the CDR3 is TGTGCCAGCAGCGTAAGCGGGGGAAGCTCCTACAATGAGCAGTTCTTC. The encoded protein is CASSVSGGSSYNEQFF.

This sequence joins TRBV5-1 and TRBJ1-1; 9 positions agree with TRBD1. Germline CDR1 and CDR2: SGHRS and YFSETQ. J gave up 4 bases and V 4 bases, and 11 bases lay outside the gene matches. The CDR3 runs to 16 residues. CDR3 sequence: CASSPRQGGRGTEAFF. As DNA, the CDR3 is TGCGCCAGCAGCCCTCGACAGGGGGGTCGTGGCACTGAAGCTTTCTTT.

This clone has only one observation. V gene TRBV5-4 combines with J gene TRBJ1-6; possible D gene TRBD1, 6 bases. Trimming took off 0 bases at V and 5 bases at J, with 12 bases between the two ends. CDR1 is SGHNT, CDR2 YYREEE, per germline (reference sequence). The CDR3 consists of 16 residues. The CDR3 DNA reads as TGTGCCAGCAGCTTGGCTGGACAGAATAATAATTCACCCCTCCACTTT. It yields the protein CASSLAGQNNNSPLHF.

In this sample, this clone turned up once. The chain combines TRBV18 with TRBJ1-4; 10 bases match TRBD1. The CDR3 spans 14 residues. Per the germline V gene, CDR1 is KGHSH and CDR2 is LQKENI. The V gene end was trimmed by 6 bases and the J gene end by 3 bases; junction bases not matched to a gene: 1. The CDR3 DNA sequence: TGTGCCAGCTCCGGGACAGGGGCTAATGAAAAACTGTTTTTT. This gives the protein CASSGTGANEKLFF.

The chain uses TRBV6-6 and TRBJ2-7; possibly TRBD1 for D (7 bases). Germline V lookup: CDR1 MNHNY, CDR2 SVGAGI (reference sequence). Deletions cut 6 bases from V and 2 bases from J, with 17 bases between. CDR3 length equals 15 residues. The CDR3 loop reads CASSRTTGAPYEQYF. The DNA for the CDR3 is TGTGCCAGCAGCAGGACTACAGGGGCGCCCTACGAGCAGTACTTC.

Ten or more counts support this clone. For the CDR3, the DNA is TGTGCCAGCAGTCCCGCCCCGGGCGAGGGCACTGAAGCTTTCTTT. Amino acids: CASSPAPGEGTEAFF. The V call is TRBV27, the J call TRBJ1-1, with D hard to call. The V gene's germline CDR1 is MNHEY and CDR2 SMNVEV (reference sequence). This CDR3 has 15 amino acids. Trimming took off 5 bases at V and 4 bases at J, with 17 bases between the two ends.

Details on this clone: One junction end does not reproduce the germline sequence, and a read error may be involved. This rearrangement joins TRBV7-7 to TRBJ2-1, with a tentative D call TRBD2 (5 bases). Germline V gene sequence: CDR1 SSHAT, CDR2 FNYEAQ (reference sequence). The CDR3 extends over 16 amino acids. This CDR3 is CASSPGRGAGYNEQFF. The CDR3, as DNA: TGTGCTAGCAGCCCTGGACGGGGAGCTGGCTACAATGAGCAGTTCTTC.

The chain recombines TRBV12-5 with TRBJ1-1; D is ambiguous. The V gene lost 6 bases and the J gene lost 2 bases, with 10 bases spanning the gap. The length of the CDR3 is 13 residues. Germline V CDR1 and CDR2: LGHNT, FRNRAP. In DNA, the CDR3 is TGTGCTAGTGGCTCGGAGGGAAACACTGAAGCTTTCTTT. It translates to CASGSEGNTEAFF.

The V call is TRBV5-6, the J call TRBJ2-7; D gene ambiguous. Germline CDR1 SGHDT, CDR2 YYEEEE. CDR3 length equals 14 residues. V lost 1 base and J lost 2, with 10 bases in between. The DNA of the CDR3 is TGTGCCAGCAGCTTGAGGCTTACTACCTACGAGCAGTACTTC. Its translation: CASSLRLTTYEQYF.

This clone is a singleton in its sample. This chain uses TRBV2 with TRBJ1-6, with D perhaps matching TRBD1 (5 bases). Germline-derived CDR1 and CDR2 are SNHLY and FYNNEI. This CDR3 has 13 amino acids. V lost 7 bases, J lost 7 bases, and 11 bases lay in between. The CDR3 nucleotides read TGTGCCAGCATGGGGCGGGGAAATTCACCCCTCCACTTT. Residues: CASMGRGNSPLHF.

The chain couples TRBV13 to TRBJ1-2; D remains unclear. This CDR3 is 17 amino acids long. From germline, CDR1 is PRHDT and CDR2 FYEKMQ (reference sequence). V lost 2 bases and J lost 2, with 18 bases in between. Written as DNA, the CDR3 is TGTGCCAGCAGCTTAAGTCTCCAGGCAAAGCGGAACTATGGCTACACCTTC. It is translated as CASSLSLQAKRNYGYTF.

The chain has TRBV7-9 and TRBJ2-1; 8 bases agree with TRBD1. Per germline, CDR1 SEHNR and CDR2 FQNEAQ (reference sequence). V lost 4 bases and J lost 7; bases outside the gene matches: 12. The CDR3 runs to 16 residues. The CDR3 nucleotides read TGTGCCAGCAGCTACCCAGGGGGCAGAGGGCGGAATGAGCAGTTCTTC. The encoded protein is CASSYPGGRGRNEQFF.

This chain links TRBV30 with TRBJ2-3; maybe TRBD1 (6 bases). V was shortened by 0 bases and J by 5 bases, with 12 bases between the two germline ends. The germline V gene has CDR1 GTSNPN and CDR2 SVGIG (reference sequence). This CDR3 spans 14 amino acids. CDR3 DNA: TGTGCCTGGAGTGTCACAGGGTCTGGAGATACGCAGTATTTT. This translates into CAWSVTGSGDTQYF.

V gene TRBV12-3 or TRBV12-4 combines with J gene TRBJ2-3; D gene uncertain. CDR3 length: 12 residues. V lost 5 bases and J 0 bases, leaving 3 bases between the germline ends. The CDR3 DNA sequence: TGTGCCAGCAGTCTCAGCACAGATACGCAGTATTTT. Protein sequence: CASSLSTDTQYF.

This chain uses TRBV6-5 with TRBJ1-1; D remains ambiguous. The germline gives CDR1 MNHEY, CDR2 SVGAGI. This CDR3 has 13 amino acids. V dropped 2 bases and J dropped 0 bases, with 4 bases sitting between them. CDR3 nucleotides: TGTGCCAGCAGTTACAATATGAACACTGAAGCTTTCTTT. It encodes CASSYNMNTEAFF.

The CDR3 DNA is TGTGCCAGCAGCTCGGGACACCTGCCGGGCGGGGAGCTGTTTTTT. Translation gives CASSSGHLPGGELFF. The chain has TRBV11-2 and TRBJ2-2, with D possibly matching TRBD1 (6 bases). The CDR3 runs to 15 residues. With 4 bases removed from V and 7 bases from J, the gap between germline ends came to 16 bases. Germline V gene lookup returns CDR1 SGHAT and CDR2 FQNNGV.